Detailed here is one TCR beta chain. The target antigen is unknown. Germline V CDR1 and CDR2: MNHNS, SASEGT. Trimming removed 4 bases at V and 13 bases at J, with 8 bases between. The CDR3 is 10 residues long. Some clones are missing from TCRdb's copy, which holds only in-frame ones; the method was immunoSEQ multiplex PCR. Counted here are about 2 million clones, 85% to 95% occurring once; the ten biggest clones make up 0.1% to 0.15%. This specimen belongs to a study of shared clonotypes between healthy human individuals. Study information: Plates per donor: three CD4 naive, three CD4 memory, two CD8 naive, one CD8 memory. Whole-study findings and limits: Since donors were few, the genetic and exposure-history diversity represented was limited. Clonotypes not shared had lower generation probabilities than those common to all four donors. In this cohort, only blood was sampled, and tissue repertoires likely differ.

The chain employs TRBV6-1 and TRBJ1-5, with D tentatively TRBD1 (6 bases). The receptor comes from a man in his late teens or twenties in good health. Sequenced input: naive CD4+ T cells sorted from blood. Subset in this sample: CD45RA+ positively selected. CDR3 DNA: TGTGCCAGCAGTGCGGGACATCAGCATTTT. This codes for CASSAGHQHF.